Following are 20 T cell receptor beta chains from one sample sequenced in a study of response to subunit inactivated influenza vaccine. TCRdb analysed the RT-PCR reads with MiXCR anew, one entry per CDR3 protein. Of about 520,000 distinct CDR3 sequences in the sample, about 25% were seen once. The starting material was CD4+ T cells sorted from PBMCs, obtained 4 to 6 days after vaccination. These receptors were obtained from a man over 45 who received an inactivated influenza vaccine.

This chain links TRBV27 with TRBJ2-1; the D gene is possibly TRBD2 (5 bases). V lost 4 bases and J lost 10, with 11 bases in between. Germline values: CDR1 MNHEY, CDR2 SMNVEV (reference sequence). The length of the CDR3 is 12 residues. The CDR3 sequence: CASSSPPGEQFF. For the CDR3, the DNA is TGTGCCAGCAGTTCCCCGCCGGGGGAGCAGTTCTTC.

This chain links TRBV6-1 with TRBJ1-6; D is ambiguous. The CDR3 is 15 amino acids. Trimming left V 7 bases short and J 9 bases short, with 19 bases between. The germline V gene encodes CDR1 MNHNS and CDR2 SASEGT. The DNA for the CDR3 is TGTGCCAGCACCCGGAGAGCCCAGACCCCTTCACCCCTCCACTTT. It yields the protein CASTRRAQTPSPLHF.

This clonotype occurred a few times. One end of the junction does not line up with germline, which may come from a read error. V gene TRBV7-2 combines with J gene TRBJ2-5, with a weak D call TRBD2 (6 bases). The CDR3 is 13 residues long. CDR1 SGHTA and CDR2 FQGNSA come from the germline V gene. CDR3 nucleotides: TGTCCCAGCAGCTTAGCGACTAGTGGGACCCAGTACTTC. Amino acid sequence: CPSSLATSGTQYF.

There are a few counts of this clonotype. The chain is built from TRBV2 and TRBJ2-5; 10 bases align to TRBD1. The CDR3 length is 16 residues. With 2 bases clipped from V and 5 bases from J, the junction kept 8 bases outside the gene matches. Germline CDR1 reads SNHLY; CDR2 reads FYNNEI. Written as DNA, the CDR3 is TGTGCCAGCAGTGAATCTCCGACAGGGGGCAGGGAGACCCAGTACTTC. Its translation: CASSESPTGGRETQYF.

This clonotype was observed a handful of times. This chain uses TRBV5-6 with TRBJ1-1; 7 nucleotides align to TRBD1. There are 15 residues in the CDR3. The trim removed 0 bases at V and 4 bases at J, leaving 6 bases unmatched. Germline values: CDR1 SGHDT, CDR2 YYEEEE. CDR3 sequence (DNA): TGTGCCAGCAGCTTGGCCTCAACAGGGGCCACTGAAGCTTTCTTT. Its translation is CASSLASTGATEAFF.

The rearrangement uses TRBV7-2 and TRBJ1-2; perhaps TRBD1 as D (5 bases). The V end lost 5 bases, the J end lost 4 bases, and 20 bases lay between the germline ends. Germline V lookup: CDR1 SGHTA, CDR2 FQGNSA. The CDR3 is made up of 16 amino acids. The CDR3 is CASSLEGRGDVYGYTF. CDR3 in DNA: TGTGCCAGCAGCCTAGAGGGAAGGGGCGATGTCTATGGCTACACCTTC.

The J gene is TRBJ1-4, the V gene TRBV12-3 or TRBV12-4; no firm D call. The CDR3 consists of 12 residues. Trimming pared 1 base from V and 16 bases from J, leaving 13 bases between. CDR3 sequence: CASSLEVGSRFF. DNA of the CDR3: TGTGCCAGCAGTTTAGAGGTCGGATCCCGGTTTTTT.

The CDR3 sequence is CTTSNTGNQYQHF. DNA for the CDR3: TGTACCACCTCCAATACAGGCAATCAGTACCAGCATTTT. This chain links TRBV10-3 with TRBJ1-5, with a tentative D call TRBD1 (5 bases). Germline CDR1 ENHRY, CDR2 SYGVKD. The CDR3 is made up of 13 amino acids.

The V gene is TRBV6-1, the J gene TRBJ2-5; 12 bases map to TRBD1. The length of the CDR3 is 17 residues. J lost 2 bases, V lost 6 bases, and 10 bases had no gene match. The germline gives CDR1 MNHNS, CDR2 SASEGT. DNA for the CDR3: TGTGCCAGCAGGACCGGGACAGGGGGCGAAACTCAAGAGACCCAGTACTTC. Translation gives CASRTGTGGETQETQYF.

This clonotype turned up a few times. The genes are TRBV7-8 and TRBJ1-6; TRBD1 is a possible D gene (5 bases). Trimming took 3 bases from V and 7 from J, leaving 13 bases between them. Germline V gives CDR1 SGHVS, CDR2 FQNEAQ. CDR3 length equals 15 residues. CDR3 protein: CASSLGLTMNSPLHF. The CDR3 region has the DNA TGTGCCAGCAGCTTGGGACTGACTATGAATTCACCCCTCCACTTT.

This clonotype was seen a handful of times. The chain links TRBV28 to TRBJ2-7; no definite D call. Per the germline V gene, CDR1 is MDHEN and CDR2 is SYDVKM. The ends were cut back, 1 base at V and 1 base at J, with 5 bases in the middle. The CDR3 has 13 residues. The CDR3 sequence: CASSLSKSYEQYF. Here the CDR3 DNA reads TGTGCCAGCAGTTTATCGAAGTCCTACGAGCAGTACTTC.

Only a few counts were recorded for this clonotype. The chain is built from TRBV5-6 and TRBJ1-1, with no clear D. The germline gives CDR1 SGHDT, CDR2 YYEEEE. V shed 4 bases and J shed 3 bases, with 16 bases lying between them. The CDR3 length is 15 residues. The DNA for the CDR3 is TGTGCCAGCAGCGGGATCGGGATCCTGCACACTGAAGCTTTCTTT. This gives the protein CASSGIGILHTEAFF.

The V and J genes are TRBV5-1 and TRBJ1-1; tentatively, D is TRBD1 (6 bases). Trimming left V 2 bases short and J 5 bases short, with 13 bases between. The CDR3 is 14 residues long. CDR1 and CDR2 (germline): SGHRS, YFSETQ. CDR3 bases: TGCGCCAGCAGCTTTCTGGGGGCTGAGACTGAAGCTTTCTTT. Amino acid sequence: CASSFLGAETEAFF.

This sequence joins TRBV18 and TRBJ2-3; 7 bases fit TRBD1. Losses at the gene ends were 3 bases for V and 2 bases for J; bases not matched to a gene: 11. Germline CDR1 KGHSH, CDR2 LQKENI. The CDR3 contains 17 residues. This CDR3 reads CASSPIATGIITDTQYF. The DNA of the CDR3 is TGTGCCAGCTCACCTATCGCGACAGGGATTATCACAGATACGCAGTATTTT.

This clonotype was picked up a small number of times. The rearrangement joins TRBV6-1 to TRBJ2-1, with TRBD2 identical over 8 bases. CDR1 MNHNS and CDR2 SASEGT come from the germline V gene. The CDR3 consists of 16 residues. V shed 8 bases and J 6 bases; nucleotides not matched to a gene: 15. The CDR3 sequence is CASAAEGGGTINEQFF. DNA of the CDR3: TGTGCCAGCGCGGCCGAGGGCGGGGGGACGATCAATGAGCAGTTCTTC.

This clonotype was counted only a few times. This chain links TRBV27 with TRBJ2-6, with TRBD1 matching over 9 bases. Per the germline V gene, CDR1 is MNHEY and CDR2 is SMNVEV (reference sequence). With 5 bases clipped from V and 2 bases from J, the junction kept 1 base outside the gene matches. CDR3 length: 15 amino acids. CDR3 nucleotide sequence: TGTGCCAGCAGTACAGGGGGCACTGGGGCCAACGTCCTGACTTTC. Its protein product is CASSTGGTGANVLTF.

This clonotype has only a few counts. This chain uses TRBV5-1 with TRBJ1-1; D remains unclear. Trimming took off 0 bases at V and 0 bases at J, with 15 bases between the two ends. Germline V CDR1 and CDR2: SGHRS, YFSETQ. The CDR3 has 17 amino acids. CDR3 residues: CASSLAVGRFVNTEAFF. The DNA for the CDR3 is TGCGCCAGCAGCTTGGCCGTTGGACGTTTCGTGAACACTGAAGCTTTCTTT.

The gene calls are TRBV29-1 and TRBJ2-1, with 12 bases fitting TRBD1. Trimming took 5 bases from V and 8 from J; bases not matched to a gene: 4. The CDR3 is 13 amino acids. Germline V lookup: CDR1 SQVTM, CDR2 ANQGSEA. The CDR3 DNA sequence: TGCAGCGTTCCTGGGACAGGGGGCTATGAGCAGTTCTTC. Amino acids: CSVPGTGGYEQFF.

This sequence joins TRBV2 and TRBJ2-5, with D possibly matching TRBD2 (5 bases). Germline V gene data show CDR1 as SNHLY and CDR2 as FYNNEI. There are 12 residues in the CDR3. Trimming removed 7 bases at V and 6 bases at J, with 12 bases between. The CDR3 spells CASTGNSKTQYF. DNA for the CDR3: TGTGCCAGCACCGGGAATTCAAAGACCCAGTACTTC. The full variable domain, rest sourced from reference TRBV2 and TRBJ2-5, is EPEVTQTPSHQVTQMGQEVILRCVPISNHLYFYWYRQILGQKVEFLVSFYNNEISEKSEIFDDQFSVERPDGSNFTLKIRSTKLEDSAMYFCASTGNSKTQYFGPGTRLLVL.

This clonotype has a handful of counts. The chain recombines TRBV4-2 with TRBJ2-5; D unclear. The CDR3 runs to 13 residues. V was shortened by 2 bases and J by 0 bases, with 4 bases between the two germline ends. CDR1 is LGHNA and CDR2 is YNFKEQ in the germline V gene. CDR3 residues: CASSQQYQETQYF. The CDR3 DNA is TGTGCCAGCAGCCAACAGTACCAAGAGACCCAGTACTTC.